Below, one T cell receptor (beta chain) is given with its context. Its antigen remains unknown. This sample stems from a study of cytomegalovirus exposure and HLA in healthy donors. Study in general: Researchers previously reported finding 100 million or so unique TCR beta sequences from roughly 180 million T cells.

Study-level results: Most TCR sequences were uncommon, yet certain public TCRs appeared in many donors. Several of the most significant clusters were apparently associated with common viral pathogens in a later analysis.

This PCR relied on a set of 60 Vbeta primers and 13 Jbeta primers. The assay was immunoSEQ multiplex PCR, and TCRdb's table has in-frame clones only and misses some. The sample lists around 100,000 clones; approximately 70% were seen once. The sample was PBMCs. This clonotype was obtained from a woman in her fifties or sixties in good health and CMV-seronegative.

The CDR3 sequence is CASSAASGKNIQYF. CDR3 nucleotides: TGTGCCAGCAGCGCGGCTAGCGGGAAAAACATTCAGTACTTC. This chain uses TRBV14 with TRBJ2-4; 8 bases are shared with TRBD2. The CDR3 is 14 residues long. V shed 5 bases and J 4 bases; nucleotides not matched to a gene: 4. Germline CDR1 SGHDN, CDR2 FVKESK.